Following are 17 T cell receptor beta chains from one sample sequenced in a study of blood T cell repertoires in COVID-19. The table came from immunoSEQ multiplex PCR; TCRdb's copy has only in-frame clones and leaves some out. The sample comprises 100,000 to 120,000 clones, just over 75% of which are singletons, and more than 3.5% rests with the top ten. The sequencing input was peripheral blood. Source of these receptors: a woman of 80 years or more with acute or convalescent COVID-19.

The table lists this clone with a count of one. This sequence joins TRBV6-5 and TRBJ2-2, with D perhaps TRBD2 (6 bases). The CDR3 is 14 residues long. The ends were cut back, 6 bases at V and 1 base at J, with 9 bases in the middle. CDR1 MNHEY and CDR2 SVGAGI come from the germline V gene. The CDR3 sequence: CASRRGGNTGELFF. In DNA, the CDR3 is TGTGCCAGCAGGAGGGGAGGGAACACCGGGGAGCTGTTTTTT.

This chain joins TRBV6-2 or TRBV6-3 and TRBJ2-5; 9 bases are a match to TRBD1. Germline values: CDR1 MNHEY, CDR2 SVGEGT. CDR3 length: 13 amino acids. The junction had 1 base not matched to a gene; V was cut back by 5 bases and J by 3 bases. Here the CDR3 DNA reads TGTGCCAGCAGTGACAGGGGGGAAGAGACCCAGTACTTC. Residues: CASSDRGEETQYF.

The rearrangement joins TRBV11-2 to TRBJ2-2; TRBD1 agrees at 8 bases. This CDR3 region has 15 residues. V shed 7 bases, J shed 6 bases, and the junction held 10 bases outside the gene matches. The germline gives CDR1 SGHAT, CDR2 FQNNGV. CDR3 DNA: TGTGCCAGCATCCCAGGGGGCGCGAGGGCCGGGGAGCTGTTTTTT. This sequence encodes CASIPGGARAGELFF.

The V and J genes are TRBV19 and TRBJ1-1; TRBD1 might be the D (6 bases). Trimming pared 6 bases from V and 4 bases from J, leaving 15 bases between. In germline, CDR1 is LNHDA, CDR2 SQIVND (reference sequence). This CDR3 is 14 amino acids long. Here the CDR3 reads CASSTGEGGTEAFF. For the CDR3, the DNA is TGTGCCAGTAGCACGGGGGAGGGGGGCACTGAAGCTTTCTTT.

The CDR3 DNA is TGTGCCAGCAGCTTGGGCGGGGGGGCCCCCCACGAGCAGTACTTC. Its protein is CASSLGGGAPHEQYF. The chain links TRBV5-4 to TRBJ2-7; 9 bases fit TRBD2. V lost 0 bases and J lost 5; bases outside the gene matches: 6. Per germline, CDR1 SGHNT and CDR2 YYREEE (reference sequence). The CDR3 runs to 15 residues.

This rearrangement joins TRBV3-1 (or the pseudogene TRBV3-2) to TRBJ2-1; 8 bases map to TRBD1. Germline CDR1 is LGHDT and CDR2 is YNNKEL (reference sequence). The V segment lost 5 bases and the J segment 2 bases; nucleotides outside the gene matches: 5. This CDR3 contains 15 residues. CDR3 coding DNA: TGTGCCAGCAGCGATAGACAGGGGCCCTACAATGAGCAGTTCTTC. Its translation: CASSDRQGPYNEQFF.

V usage is TRBV6-6 and J usage is TRBJ1-3, with TRBD1 matching over 9 bases. V shed 5 bases and J 0 bases; nucleotides not matched to a gene: 14. Germline assignment: CDR1 MNHNY and CDR2 SVGAGI (reference sequence). This CDR3 is built from 19 residues. The CDR3 DNA follows: TGTGCCAGCAGTCGTTCGCCCCCGGGACAGGGCCTCTCTGGAAACACCATATATTTT. Translated, it gives CASSRSPPGQGLSGNTIYF.

The rearrangement links TRBV5-1 to TRBJ1-5, with a weak D call TRBD1 (5 bases). The CDR3 covers 15 residues. CDR1 is SGHRS and CDR2 is YFSETQ in the germline V gene. Trimming shortened V by 4 bases and J by 3 bases, and 14 bases separated the two germline ends. CDR3 bases: TGCGCCAGCAGCCCCGGGGGAGGGATCAATCAGCCCCAGCATTTT. Amino acid sequence: CASSPGGGINQPQHF.

This clone showed up just once. The chain recombines TRBV5-1 with TRBJ2-2; 9 nucleotides align to TRBD2. V shed 0 bases and J 4 bases; nucleotides not matched to a gene: 7. The germline V gene has CDR1 SGHRS and CDR2 YFSETQ. The CDR3 length is 17 residues. The CDR3 spells CASSLEVAGVTTGELFF. The CDR3 DNA reads TGCGCCAGCAGCTTGGAGGTAGCGGGGGTCACCACCGGGGAGCTGTTTTTT.

This chain uses TRBV27 with TRBJ1-4; 7 bases line up with TRBD1. In germline, CDR1 is MNHEY, CDR2 SMNVEV (reference sequence). This CDR3 has 17 residues. Unmatched junction bases numbered 21, after V lost 11 bases and J lost 6 bases. The chain's CDR3 is CALRGPACRRPDEKLFF. CDR3 coding DNA: TGTGCCCTTAGGGGGCCTGCCTGTCGACGTCCGGATGAAAAACTGTTTTTT.

V and J are TRBV6-1 and TRBJ2-3, with D maybe TRBD2 (5 bases). Germline values: CDR1 MNHNS, CDR2 SASEGT. V lost 3 bases to trimming and J lost 8 bases, with 18 bases between them. This CDR3 comprises 15 residues. The CDR3 bases are TGTGCCAGCAGTGATGGAGGATCCTACTCGGGTACGCAGTATTTT. Translated, it gives CASSDGGSYSGTQYF.

J is TRBJ2-1 and V is TRBV28; 7 nucleotides line up with TRBD2. Germline V gene data show CDR1 as MDHEN and CDR2 as SYDVKM. The CDR3 consists of 16 residues. The ends lost 3 bases at V and 2 bases at J; junction bases unmatched: 7. This chain's CDR3 is CASSFGRLAAYNEQFF. CDR3 bases: TGTGCCAGCAGTTTCGGTCGGCTAGCGGCCTACAATGAGCAGTTCTTC.

For the CDR3, the DNA is TGCGCCAGCAGCCAAGTTGCGGGAGGGGAGACCCAGTACTTC. It codes for CASSQVAGGETQYF. J is TRBJ2-5 and V is TRBV4-3; 9 nucleotides agree with TRBD2. There are 14 residues in the CDR3. The J segment lost 5 bases and the V segment lost 1 base, leaving 2 bases of the junction unmatched. Per the germline V gene, CDR1 is LGHNA and CDR2 is YSLEER.

The genes are TRBV5-8 and TRBJ1-2; 8 nucleotides align to TRBD1. This CDR3 has 15 residues. CDR1 and CDR2 (germline): SGHTS, YDEGEE. After removal of 0 bases from V and 8 bases from J, the junction contained 9 bases not matched to a gene. CDR3 sequence: CASSLEKTGASGYTF. Here the CDR3 DNA reads TGTGCCAGCAGCTTGGAGAAGACAGGGGCGTCCGGCTACACCTTC. Combining the CDR3 with reference TRBV5-8 and TRBJ1-2 gives the whole variable domain EAGVTQSPTHLIKTRGQQATLRCSPISGHTSVYWYQQALGLGLQFLLWYDEGEERNRGNFPPRFSGRQFPNYSSELNVNALELEDSALYLCASSLEKTGASGYTFGSGTRLTVV.

This clone has a single count. The chain has TRBV18 and TRBJ2-3; a weak D match, TRBD2 (5 bases). Trimming removed 0 bases from V and 0 bases from J, with 16 bases in between. The germline V gene encodes CDR1 KGHSH and CDR2 LQKENI. This CDR3 has 18 amino acids. As DNA, the CDR3 is TGTGCCAGCTCACCACCGCTACAAGGACTTACTAGCACAGATACGCAGTATTTT. It encodes CASSPPLQGLTSTDTQYF.

This clone was recorded only once. The rearrangement joins TRBV3-1 (or the pseudogene TRBV3-2) to TRBJ2-2, with a weak D call TRBD1 (6 bases). Germline-derived CDR1 and CDR2 are LGHDT and YNNKEL (reference sequence). The germline V and J ends were trimmed by 2 bases and 4 bases, with 14 bases remaining between them. The length of the CDR3 is 16 residues. CDR3 region: CASSQRTGLGTGELFF. The CDR3 DNA reads as TGTGCCAGCAGCCAAAGAACAGGGTTAGGCACCGGGGAGCTGTTTTTT.

V and J are TRBV3-1 (or the pseudogene TRBV3-2) and TRBJ1-1; no firm D call. The V end was cut by 4 bases, the J end by 4 bases, with 7 bases between. CDR1 LGHDT and CDR2 YNNKEL come from the germline V gene (reference sequence). This CDR3 is built from 12 residues. This CDR3 reads CASSRALTEAFF. In nucleotides, the CDR3 is TGTGCCAGCAGCCGCGCACTCACTGAAGCTTTCTTT.